The clone carrying this TCR beta chain has just a few counts. No antigen is known for it. This sample was included in a study of blood T cells in healthy people across ages. Across the study: Template switching retrieved approximately one barcoded beta molecule for each two T cells. Findings and limits, study-wide: Compared with aged donors, long-lived donors showed fewer expanded clones, suggesting selection.

Primed by a sample-barcoded 5' primer and a J-beta primer mix, a second PCR proceeded for about 7 to 11 cycles. Every sample gave at least 3 million paired-end reads containing CDR3. MiXCR, applied by TCRdb to the 5' RACE reads, yields one record per CDR3 protein. The top ten clones hold around 8% of a sample with over a million distinct CDR3 sequences, about 43% of them seen once. PBMCs numbering at least 6.5 million were isolated per sample. In germline, CDR1 is MNHNS, CDR2 SASEGT. V trimming: 10 bases; J trimming: 4 bases; junction bases outside the gene matches: 8. The CDR3 runs 13 residues. The receptor's source is a woman between 18 and 29 years old in good health. Sequencing was done on a sample of blood. The J gene is TRBJ2-7, the V gene TRBV6-1; 9 nucleotides align to TRBD1. As DNA, the CDR3 is TGTGCCACCGGGGACAGGGCTCCGTACGAGCAGTACTTC. It specifies CATGDRAPYEQYF.